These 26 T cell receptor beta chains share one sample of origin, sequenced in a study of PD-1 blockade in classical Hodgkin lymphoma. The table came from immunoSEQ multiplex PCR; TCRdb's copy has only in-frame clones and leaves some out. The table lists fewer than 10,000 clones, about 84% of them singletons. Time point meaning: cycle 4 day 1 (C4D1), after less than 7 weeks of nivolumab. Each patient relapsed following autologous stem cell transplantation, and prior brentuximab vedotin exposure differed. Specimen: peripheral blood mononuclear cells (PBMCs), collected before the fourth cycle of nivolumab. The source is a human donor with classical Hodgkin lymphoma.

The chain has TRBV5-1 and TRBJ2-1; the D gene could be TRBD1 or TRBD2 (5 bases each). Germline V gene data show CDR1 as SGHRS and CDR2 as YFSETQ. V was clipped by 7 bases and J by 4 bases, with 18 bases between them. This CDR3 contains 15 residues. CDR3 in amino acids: CASQGEGYFYNEQFF. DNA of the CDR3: TGCGCCAGCCAGGGTGAGGGCTATTTTTACAATGAGCAGTTCTTC.

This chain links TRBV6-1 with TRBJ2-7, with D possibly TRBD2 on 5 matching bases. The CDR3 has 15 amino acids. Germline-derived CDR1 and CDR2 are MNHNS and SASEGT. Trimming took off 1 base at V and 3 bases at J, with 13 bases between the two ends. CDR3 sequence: CASSEVWESIYEQYF. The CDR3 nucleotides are TGTGCCAGCAGTGAAGTGTGGGAGTCTATCTACGAGCAGTACTTC.

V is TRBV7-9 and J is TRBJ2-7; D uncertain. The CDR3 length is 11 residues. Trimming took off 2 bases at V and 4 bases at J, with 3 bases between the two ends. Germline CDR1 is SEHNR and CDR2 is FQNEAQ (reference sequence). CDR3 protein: CASSLSYEQYF. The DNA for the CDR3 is TGTGCCAGCAGCTTAAGTTACGAGCAGTACTTC.

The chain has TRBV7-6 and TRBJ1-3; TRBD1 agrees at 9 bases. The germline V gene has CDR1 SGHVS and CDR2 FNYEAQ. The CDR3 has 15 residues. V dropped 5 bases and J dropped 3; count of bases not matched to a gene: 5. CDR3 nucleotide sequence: TGTGCCAGCAGCACGGACAGGGGAAGTGGAAACACCATATATTTT. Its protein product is CASSTDRGSGNTIYF.

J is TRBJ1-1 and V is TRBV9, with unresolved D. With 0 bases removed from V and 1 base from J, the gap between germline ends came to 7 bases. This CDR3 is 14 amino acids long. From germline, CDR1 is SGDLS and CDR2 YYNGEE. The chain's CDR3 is CASSVGRKNTEAFF. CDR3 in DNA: TGTGCCAGCAGCGTAGGTAGGAAGAACACTGAAGCTTTCTTT.

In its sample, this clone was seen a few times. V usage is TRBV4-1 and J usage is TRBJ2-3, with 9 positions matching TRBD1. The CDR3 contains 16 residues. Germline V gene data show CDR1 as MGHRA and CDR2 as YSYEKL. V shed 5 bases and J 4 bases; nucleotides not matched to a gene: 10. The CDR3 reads CASSAPGTGLPDTQYF. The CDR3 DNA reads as TGCGCCAGCAGCGCCCCGGGGACAGGGTTACCAGATACGCAGTATTTT.

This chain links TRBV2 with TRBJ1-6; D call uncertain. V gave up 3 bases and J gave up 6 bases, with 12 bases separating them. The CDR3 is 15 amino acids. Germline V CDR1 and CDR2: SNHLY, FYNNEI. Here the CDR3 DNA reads TGTGCCAGCAGTGATTGGTCCCGACGTAATTCACCCCTCCACTTT. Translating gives CASSDWSRRNSPLHF.

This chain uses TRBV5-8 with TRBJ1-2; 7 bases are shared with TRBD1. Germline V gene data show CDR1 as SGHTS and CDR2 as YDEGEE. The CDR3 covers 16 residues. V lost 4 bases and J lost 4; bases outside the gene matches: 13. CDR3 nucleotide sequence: TGTGCCAGCAGCCACCAGACAGGGTCCATGGGCTATGGCTACACCTTC. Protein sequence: CASSHQTGSMGYGYTF.

Written as DNA, the CDR3 is TGTGCCAGCAGTCGACGACAGGGGACTGAAGCTTTCTTT. This gives the protein CASSRRQGTEAFF. The rearrangement uses TRBV9 and TRBJ1-1; 8 nucleotides align to TRBD1. Germline CDR1 SGDLS, CDR2 YYNGEE. J gave up 5 bases and V 5 bases, and 5 bases lay outside the gene matches. CDR3 length: 13 residues.

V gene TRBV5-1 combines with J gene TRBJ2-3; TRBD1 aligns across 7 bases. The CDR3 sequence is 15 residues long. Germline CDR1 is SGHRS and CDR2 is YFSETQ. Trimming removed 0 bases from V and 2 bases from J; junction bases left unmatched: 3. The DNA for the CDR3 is TGCGCCAGCAGCTTGGTAGGGGGCCCCACAGATACGCAGTATTTT. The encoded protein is CASSLVGGPTDTQYF.

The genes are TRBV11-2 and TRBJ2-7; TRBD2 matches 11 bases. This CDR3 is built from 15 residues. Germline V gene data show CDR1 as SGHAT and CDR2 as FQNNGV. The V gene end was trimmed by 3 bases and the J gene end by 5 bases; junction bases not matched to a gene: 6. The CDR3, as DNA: TGTGCCAGCAGCTTTAGCGGGAGGGGTTCTCACGAGCAGTACTTC. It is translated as CASSFSGRGSHEQYF.

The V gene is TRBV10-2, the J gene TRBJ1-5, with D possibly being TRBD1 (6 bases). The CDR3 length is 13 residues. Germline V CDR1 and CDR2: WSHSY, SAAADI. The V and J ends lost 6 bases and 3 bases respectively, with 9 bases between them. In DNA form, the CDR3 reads TGCGCCAGCAGAGGACAGACCAATCAGCCCCAGCATTTT. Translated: CASRGQTNQPQHF.

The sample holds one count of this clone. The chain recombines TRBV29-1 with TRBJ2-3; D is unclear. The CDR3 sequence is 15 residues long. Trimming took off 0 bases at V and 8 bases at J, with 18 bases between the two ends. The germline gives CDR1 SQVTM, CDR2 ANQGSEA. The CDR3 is CSVEDLQYLDGTQYF. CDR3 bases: TGCAGCGTTGAAGATCTTCAGTATCTAGATGGTACGCAGTATTTT.

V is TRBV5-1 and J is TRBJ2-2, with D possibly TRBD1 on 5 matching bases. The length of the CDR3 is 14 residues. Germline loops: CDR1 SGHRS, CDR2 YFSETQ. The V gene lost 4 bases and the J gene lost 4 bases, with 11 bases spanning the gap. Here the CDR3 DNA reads TGCGCCAGCAGCACGCAGGGCGGCACCGGGGAGCTGTTTTTT. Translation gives CASSTQGGTGELFF.

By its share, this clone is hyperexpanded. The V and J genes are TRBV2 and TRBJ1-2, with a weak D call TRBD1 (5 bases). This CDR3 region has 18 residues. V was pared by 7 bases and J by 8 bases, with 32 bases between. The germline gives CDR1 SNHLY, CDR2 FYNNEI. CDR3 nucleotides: TGTGCCAGCAAGGAACCCGGGACTCCCCTGAAAGGATTCGAGGGCTACACCTTC. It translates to CASKEPGTPLKGFEGYTF.

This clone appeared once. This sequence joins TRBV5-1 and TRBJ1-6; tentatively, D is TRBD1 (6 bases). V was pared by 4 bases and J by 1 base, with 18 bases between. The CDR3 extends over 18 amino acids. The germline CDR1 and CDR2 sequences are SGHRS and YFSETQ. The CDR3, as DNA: TGCGCCAGCAGCGCGCTCTTACGGGGGCTGTCCTATAATTCACCCCTCCACTTT. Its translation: CASSALLRGLSYNSPLHF.

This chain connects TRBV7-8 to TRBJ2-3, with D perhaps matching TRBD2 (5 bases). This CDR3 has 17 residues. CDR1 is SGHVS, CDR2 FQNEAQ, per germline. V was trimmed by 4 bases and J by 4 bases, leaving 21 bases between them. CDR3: CASSSSHRPFSADTQYF. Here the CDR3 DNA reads TGTGCCAGCAGCTCAAGTCACAGACCGTTTAGCGCAGATACGCAGTATTTT.

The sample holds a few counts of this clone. The CDR3 sequence is CAIGTGNTEAFF. The CDR3 DNA sequence: TGTGCCATCGGGACAGGGAACACTGAAGCTTTCTTT. The chain employs TRBV10-3 and TRBJ1-1; 8 bases align to TRBD1. V gave up 8 bases and J gave up 1 base; unmatched junction bases: 0. In germline, CDR1 is ENHRY, CDR2 SYGVKD. The CDR3 sequence is 12 residues long.

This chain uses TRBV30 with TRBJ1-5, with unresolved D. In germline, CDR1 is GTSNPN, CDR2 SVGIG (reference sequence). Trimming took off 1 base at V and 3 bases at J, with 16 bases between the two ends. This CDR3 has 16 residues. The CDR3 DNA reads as TGTGCCTGGAGTGGGGCCGGAGGGCTTTTCAATCAGCCCCAGCATTTT. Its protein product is CAWSGAGGLFNQPQHF.

This CDR3 reads CASRLAGAVRDNEQFF. The CDR3 DNA reads as TGTGCCAGTCGACTAGCGGGGGCTGTACGAGACAATGAGCAGTTCTTC. The chain has TRBV5-6 and TRBJ2-1, with 12 nucleotides matching TRBD2. CDR1 is SGHDT and CDR2 is YYEEEE in the germline V gene. The CDR3 totals 16 residues. The J segment lost 5 bases and the V segment lost 8 bases, leaving 11 bases of the junction unmatched.

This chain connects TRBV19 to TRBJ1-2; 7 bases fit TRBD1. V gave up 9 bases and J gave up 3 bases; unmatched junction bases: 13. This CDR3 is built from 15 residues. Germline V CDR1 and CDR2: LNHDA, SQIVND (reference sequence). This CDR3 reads CASSPPDRVYYGYTF. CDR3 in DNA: TGTGCCAGCAGCCCACCAGACAGGGTTTACTATGGCTACACCTTC.

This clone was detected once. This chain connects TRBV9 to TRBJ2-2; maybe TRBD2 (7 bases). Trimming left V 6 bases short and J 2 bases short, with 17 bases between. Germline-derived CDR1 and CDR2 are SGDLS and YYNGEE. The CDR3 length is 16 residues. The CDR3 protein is CASTPRAGANTGELFF. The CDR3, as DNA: TGTGCCAGCACCCCACGGGCGGGGGCCAACACCGGGGAGCTGTTTTTT.

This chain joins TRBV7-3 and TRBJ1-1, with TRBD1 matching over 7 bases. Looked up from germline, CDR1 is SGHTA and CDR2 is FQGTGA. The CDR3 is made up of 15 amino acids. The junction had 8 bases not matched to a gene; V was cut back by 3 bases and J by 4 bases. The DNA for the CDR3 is TGTGCCAGCAGCTTGACAGGGAGGAGTGGCACTGAAGCTTTCTTT. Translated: CASSLTGRSGTEAFF. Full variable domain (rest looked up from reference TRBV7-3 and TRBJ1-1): GAGVSQTPSNKVTEKGKYVELRCDPISGHTALYWYRQSLGQGPEFLIYFQGTGAADDSGLPNDRFFAVRPEGSVSTLKIQRTERGDSAVYLCASSLTGRSGTEAFFGQGTRLTVV.

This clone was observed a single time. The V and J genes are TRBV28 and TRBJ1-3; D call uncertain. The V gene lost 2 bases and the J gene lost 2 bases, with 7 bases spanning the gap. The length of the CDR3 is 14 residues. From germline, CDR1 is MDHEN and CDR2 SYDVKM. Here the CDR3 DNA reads TGTGCCAGCAGTTTAGGCGGTGCTGGAAACACCATATATTTT. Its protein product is CASSLGGAGNTIYF.

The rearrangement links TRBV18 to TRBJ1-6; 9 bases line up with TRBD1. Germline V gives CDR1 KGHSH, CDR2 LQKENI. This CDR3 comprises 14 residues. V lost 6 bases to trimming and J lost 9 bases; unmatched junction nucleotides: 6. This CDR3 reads CASSGTGTGSPLHF. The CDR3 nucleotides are TGTGCCAGCTCTGGGACAGGGACGGGTTCACCCCTCCACTTT.

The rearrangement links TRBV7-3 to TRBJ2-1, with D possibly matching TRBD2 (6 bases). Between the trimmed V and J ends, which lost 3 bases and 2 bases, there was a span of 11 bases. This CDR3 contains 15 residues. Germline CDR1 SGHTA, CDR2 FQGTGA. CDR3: CASSLTSRAYNEQFF. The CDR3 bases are TGTGCCAGCAGCTTGACTAGTCGGGCCTACAATGAGCAGTTCTTC. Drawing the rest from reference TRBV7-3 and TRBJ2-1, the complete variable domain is GAGVSQTPSNKVTEKGKYVELRCDPISGHTALYWYRQSLGQGPEFLIYFQGTGAADDSGLPNDRFFAVRPEGSVSTLKIQRTERGDSAVYLCASSLTSRAYNEQFFGPGTRLTVL.